The rows below give T cell receptor beta chains drawn from one sample of a study of blood T cell repertoires in COVID-19. Clones were sequenced by immunoSEQ multiplex PCR, and TCRdb holds only the in-frame ones, with some missing. The data hold more than 55,000 clones, with roughly 80% observed a single time. Specimen: peripheral blood. Receptor source: an elderly woman with acute or convalescent COVID-19. The CDR3 runs from the conserved cysteine through the conserved F or W. Rows may omit the clone size; those that give it use once, few, many or a size class.

abundance: .; j_gene: TRBJ1-1; v_gene: TRBV5-4; CDR3aa: CASSLSDRRGGEAFF
abundance: .; j_gene: TRBJ1-2; v_gene: TRBV19; CDR3aa: CASRWGQWDYTF
abundance: .; j_gene: TRBJ2-7; v_gene: TRBV18; CDR3aa: CASSPPGAGTVPSYEQYF
abundance: few; j_gene: TRBJ2-1; v_gene: TRBV24-1; CDR3aa: CATSDSLAGGDEQFF
abundance: many; j_gene: TRBJ2-7; v_gene: TRBV18; CDR3aa: CASSPQGVHEQYF
abundance: .; j_gene: TRBJ2-1; v_gene: TRBV6-5; CDR3aa: CASSYSRQGNEQFF
abundance: .; j_gene: TRBJ1-2; v_gene: TRBV19; CDR3aa: CASKVGALNYGYTF
abundance: .; j_gene: TRBJ1-1; v_gene: TRBV14; CDR3aa: CASSQSTATEAFF
abundance: once; j_gene: TRBJ1-1; v_gene: TRBV5-1; CDR3aa: CASSLASENTEAFF
abundance: .; j_gene: TRBJ2-4; v_gene: TRBV27; CDR3aa: CASSPHRGLAKNIQYF
abundance: .; j_gene: TRBJ2-7; v_gene: TRBV18; CDR3aa: CASSPLAAGRDYEQYF
abundance: .; j_gene: TRBJ2-3; v_gene: TRBV27; CDR3aa: CASSYWASGGHHTQYF
abundance: .; j_gene: TRBJ2-7; v_gene: TRBV5-6; CDR3aa: CASSRARGLGISNEQYF
abundance: .; j_gene: TRBJ2-7; v_gene: TRBV10-2; CDR3aa: CASSGTGEQYF
abundance: .; j_gene: TRBJ2-1; v_gene: TRBV9; CDR3aa: CASSGSYNEQFF
abundance: .; j_gene: TRBJ1-3; v_gene: TRBV19; CDR3aa: CASMAQPSHTIYF
abundance: .; j_gene: TRBJ1-4; v_gene: TRBV30; CDR3aa: CAWTGANEKLFF
abundance: .; j_gene: TRBJ1-1; v_gene: TRBV7-3; CDR3aa: CASRRDSSQNTEAFF
abundance: .; j_gene: TRBJ2-2; v_gene: TRBV24-1; CDR3aa: CATSNSGGAGELFF
abundance: .; j_gene: TRBJ2-7; v_gene: TRBV7-9; CDR3aa: CASSLDTSSYEQYF
abundance: .; j_gene: TRBJ1-3; v_gene: TRBV5-1; CDR3aa: CASRDQGSGNTIYF
abundance: .; j_gene: TRBJ2-7; v_gene: TRBV6-1; CDR3aa: CASSEGAGTYEQYF
abundance: once; j_gene: TRBJ1-6; v_gene: TRBV5-6; CDR3aa: CASSPSWGQQNSPLHF
abundance: .; j_gene: TRBJ2-5; v_gene: TRBV5-6; CDR3aa: CASSSPTGEGETQYF
abundance: .; j_gene: TRBJ1-2; v_gene: TRBV6-5; CDR3aa: CASSYGRGYGHGYTF
abundance: .; j_gene: TRBJ1-2; v_gene: TRBV24-1; CDR3aa: CATSALTALLGGYTF
abundance: once; j_gene: TRBJ2-2; v_gene: TRBV19; CDR3aa: CASKGLASGELFF
abundance: .; j_gene: TRBJ1-1; v_gene: TRBV12-5; CDR3aa: CASGMGQTANTEAFF
abundance: once; j_gene: TRBJ1-1; v_gene: TRBV6-1; CDR3aa: CASSGPGQGAGTEAFF